The source of this T cell receptor (beta chain) is a study of response to subunit inactivated influenza vaccine. TCRdb analysed the RT-PCR reads with MiXCR anew, one entry per CDR3 protein. Of 600,000 to 700,000 distinct CDR3 sequences in the sample, 14% were seen once. Study-level points and caveats: Authors suggested few new T cells are recruited by each seasonal influenza vaccination.

Trimming at V came to 5 bases and at J to 3 bases, leaving 13 bases not matched to a gene. Looked up from germline, CDR1 is LGHDT and CDR2 is YNNKEL (reference sequence). The CDR3 has 17 residues. A word on this clonotype: What it binds is unknown.

The clonotype comes from a man aged 45 to 65 who received an inactivated influenza vaccine. The source material was PBMCs from blood, sampled 14 days before vaccination. The chain carries TRBV3-1 and TRBJ2-5; 9 nucleotides align to TRBD2. As DNA, the CDR3 is TGTGCCAGCAGCAAACCTCGTTTGCTAGCGGGGAAAGAGACCCAGTACTTC. Protein product: CASSKPRLLAGKETQYF.